These T cell receptor beta chains were read from a single sample in a study of blood T cell repertoires in COVID-19. Data came from immunoSEQ multiplex PCR; TCRdb stores just in-frame clones and leaves some out. The sample lists over 200,000 clones; about 88% were seen once. The material sequenced was peripheral blood. These receptors were taken from a man aged 35-49 years with acute or convalescent COVID-19. Both conserved end residues are part of each CDR3. D genes are given only for firm matches. Clone size, where shown, is once, few, many, or a class for clones that have expanded.

v_call	clone_size	cdr3_length	d_call	j_call	cdr3_aa	cdr3_nt
TRBV3-1/TRBV3-2	NA	15	NA	TRBJ2-5	CASSHPSGTGETQYF	TGTGCCAGCAGCCACCCTAGCGGGACAGGAGAGACCCAGTACTTC
TRBV24-1	NA	15	NA	TRBJ2-2	CATSETGAGVGELFF	TGTGCCACCAGTGAGACAGGGGCGGGGGTCGGGGAGCTGTTTTTT
TRBV2	NA	12	NA	TRBJ1-2	CASSETGYGYTF	TGTGCCAGCAGTGAAACAGGCTATGGCTACACCTTC
TRBV19	NA	19	TRBD1	TRBJ2-6	CASSRLPGQGGSGANVLTF	TGTGCCAGTAGTAGGCTCCCGGGACAGGGTGGGAGTGGGGCCAACGTCCTGACTTTC
TRBV7-2	NA	14	NA	TRBJ2-5	CASSGRWGEETQYF	TGTGCCAGCAGCGGTCGCTGGGGGGAAGAGACCCAGTACTTC
TRBV20-1	NA	13	NA	TRBJ2-7	CSASKQGTYEQYF	TGCAGTGCTAGTAAGCAGGGGACCTACGAGCAGTACTTC
TRBV6-6	NA	15	NA	TRBJ1-5	CASSYPGQLNQPQHF	TGTGCCAGCAGTTACCCCGGACAGCTCAATCAGCCCCAGCATTTT
TRBV19	NA	18	TRBD1	TRBJ1-1	CASSPSSDRGKRGTEAFF	TGTGCCAGTAGTCCCTCCTCGGACAGGGGAAAGAGGGGGACTGAAGCTTTCTTT
TRBV2	NA	13	NA	TRBJ1-5	CASSKTRSQPQHF	TGTGCCAGCAGTAAGACAAGGTCTCAGCCCCAGCATTTT
TRBV7-8	NA	13	NA	TRBJ2-7	CASSPPSVNEQYF	TGTGCCAGCAGCCCCCCGTCAGTAAACGAGCAGTACTTC
TRBV19	NA	14	NA	TRBJ1-5	CASSISRANQPQHF	TGTGCCAGTAGTATCAGTCGAGCGAACCAGCCCCAGCATTTT
TRBV7-7	NA	13	TRBD2	TRBJ2-5	CASSPRLAETQYF	TGTGCTAGCAGCCCGCGACTAGCGGAGACCCAGTACTTC
TRBV27	NA	13	NA	TRBJ1-5	CASRLNRAQPQHF	TGTGCCAGCAGGTTAAACAGGGCTCAGCCCCAGCATTTT
TRBV24-1	NA	16	TRBD2	TRBJ2-3	CATSDPSGGAKDTQYF	TGTGCCACCAGTGACCCGAGCGGGGGGGCCAAGGATACGCAGTATTTT
TRBV30	few	13	NA	TRBJ1-2	CAWSPGGWYGYTF	TGTGCCTGGAGCCCCGGGGGGTGGTATGGCTACACCTTC
TRBV19	NA	14	NA	TRBJ2-7	CASTIRADSYEQYF	TGTGCCAGTACCATCAGGGCCGATTCCTACGAGCAGTACTTC
TRBV18	NA	14	NA	TRBJ1-4	CASSQTFSNEKLFF	TGTGCCAGCTCACAAACTTTCTCAAATGAAAAACTGTTTTTT
TRBV4-3	NA	15	NA	TRBJ2-1	CASGSWGGGYNEQFF	TGCGCCAGCGGCTCCTGGGGAGGGGGCTACAATGAGCAGTTCTTC
TRBV30	NA	16	TRBD2	TRBJ2-3	CAWNLGRGGSTDTQYF	TGTGCCTGGAATCTGGGTCGGGGGGGTAGCACAGATACGCAGTATTTT
TRBV19	once	16	NA	TRBJ2-6	CASSIGQFSGANVLTF	TGTGCCAGTAGTATAGGACAGTTCTCTGGGGCCAACGTCCTGACTTTC